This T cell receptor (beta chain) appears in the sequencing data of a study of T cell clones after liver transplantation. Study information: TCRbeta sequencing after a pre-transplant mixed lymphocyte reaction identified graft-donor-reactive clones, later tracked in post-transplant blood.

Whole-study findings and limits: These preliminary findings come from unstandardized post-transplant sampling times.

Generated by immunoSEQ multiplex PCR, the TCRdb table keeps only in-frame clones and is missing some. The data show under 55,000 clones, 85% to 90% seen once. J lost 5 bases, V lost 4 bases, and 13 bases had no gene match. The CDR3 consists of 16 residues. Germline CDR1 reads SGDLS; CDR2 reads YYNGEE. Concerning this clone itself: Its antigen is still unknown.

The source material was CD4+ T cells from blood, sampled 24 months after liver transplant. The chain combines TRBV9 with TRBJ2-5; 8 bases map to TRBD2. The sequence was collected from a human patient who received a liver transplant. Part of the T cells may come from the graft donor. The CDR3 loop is CASSLRPGGGHETQYF. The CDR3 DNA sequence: TGTGCCAGCAGCCTTCGGCCTGGCGGGGGGCATGAGACCCAGTACTTC.